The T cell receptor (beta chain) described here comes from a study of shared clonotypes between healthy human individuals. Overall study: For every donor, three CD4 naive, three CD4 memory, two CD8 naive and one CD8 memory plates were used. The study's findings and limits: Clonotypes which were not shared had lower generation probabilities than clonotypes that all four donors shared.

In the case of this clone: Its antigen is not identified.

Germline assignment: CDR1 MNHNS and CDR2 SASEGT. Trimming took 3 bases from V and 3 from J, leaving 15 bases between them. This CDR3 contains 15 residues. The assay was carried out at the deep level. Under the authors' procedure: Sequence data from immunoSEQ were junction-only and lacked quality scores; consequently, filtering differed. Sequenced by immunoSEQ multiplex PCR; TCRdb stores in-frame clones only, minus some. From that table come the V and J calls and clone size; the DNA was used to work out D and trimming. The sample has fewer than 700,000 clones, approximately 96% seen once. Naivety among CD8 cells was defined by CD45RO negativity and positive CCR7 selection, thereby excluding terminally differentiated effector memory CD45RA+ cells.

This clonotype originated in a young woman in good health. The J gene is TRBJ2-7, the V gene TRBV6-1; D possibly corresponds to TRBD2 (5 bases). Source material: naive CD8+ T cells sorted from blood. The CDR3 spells CASSDPPAAVYEQYF. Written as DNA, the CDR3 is TGTGCCAGCAGTGACCCCCCAGCGGCAGTCTACGAGCAGTACTTC.